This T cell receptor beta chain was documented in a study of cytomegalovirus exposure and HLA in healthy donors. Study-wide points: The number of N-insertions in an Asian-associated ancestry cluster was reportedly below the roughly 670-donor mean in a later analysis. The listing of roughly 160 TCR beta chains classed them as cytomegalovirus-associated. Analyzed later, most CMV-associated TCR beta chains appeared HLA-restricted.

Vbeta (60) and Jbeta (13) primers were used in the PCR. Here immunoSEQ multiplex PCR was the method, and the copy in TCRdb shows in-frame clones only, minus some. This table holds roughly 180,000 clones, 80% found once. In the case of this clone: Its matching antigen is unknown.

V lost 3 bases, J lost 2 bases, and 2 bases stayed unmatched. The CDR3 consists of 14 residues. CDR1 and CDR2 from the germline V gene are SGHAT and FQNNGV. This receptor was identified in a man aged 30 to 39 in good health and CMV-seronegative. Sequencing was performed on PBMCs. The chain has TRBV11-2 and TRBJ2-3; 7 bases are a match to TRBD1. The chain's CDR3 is CASSLGQNTDTQYF. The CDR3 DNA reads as TGTGCCAGCAGCTTGGGACAGAACACAGATACGCAGTATTTT. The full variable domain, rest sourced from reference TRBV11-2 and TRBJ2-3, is EAGVAQSPRYKIIEKRQSVAFWCNPISGHATLYWYQQILGQGPKLLIQFQNNGVVDDSQLPKDRFSAERLKGVDSTLKIQPAKLEDSAVYLCASSLGQNTDTQYFGPGTRLTVL.